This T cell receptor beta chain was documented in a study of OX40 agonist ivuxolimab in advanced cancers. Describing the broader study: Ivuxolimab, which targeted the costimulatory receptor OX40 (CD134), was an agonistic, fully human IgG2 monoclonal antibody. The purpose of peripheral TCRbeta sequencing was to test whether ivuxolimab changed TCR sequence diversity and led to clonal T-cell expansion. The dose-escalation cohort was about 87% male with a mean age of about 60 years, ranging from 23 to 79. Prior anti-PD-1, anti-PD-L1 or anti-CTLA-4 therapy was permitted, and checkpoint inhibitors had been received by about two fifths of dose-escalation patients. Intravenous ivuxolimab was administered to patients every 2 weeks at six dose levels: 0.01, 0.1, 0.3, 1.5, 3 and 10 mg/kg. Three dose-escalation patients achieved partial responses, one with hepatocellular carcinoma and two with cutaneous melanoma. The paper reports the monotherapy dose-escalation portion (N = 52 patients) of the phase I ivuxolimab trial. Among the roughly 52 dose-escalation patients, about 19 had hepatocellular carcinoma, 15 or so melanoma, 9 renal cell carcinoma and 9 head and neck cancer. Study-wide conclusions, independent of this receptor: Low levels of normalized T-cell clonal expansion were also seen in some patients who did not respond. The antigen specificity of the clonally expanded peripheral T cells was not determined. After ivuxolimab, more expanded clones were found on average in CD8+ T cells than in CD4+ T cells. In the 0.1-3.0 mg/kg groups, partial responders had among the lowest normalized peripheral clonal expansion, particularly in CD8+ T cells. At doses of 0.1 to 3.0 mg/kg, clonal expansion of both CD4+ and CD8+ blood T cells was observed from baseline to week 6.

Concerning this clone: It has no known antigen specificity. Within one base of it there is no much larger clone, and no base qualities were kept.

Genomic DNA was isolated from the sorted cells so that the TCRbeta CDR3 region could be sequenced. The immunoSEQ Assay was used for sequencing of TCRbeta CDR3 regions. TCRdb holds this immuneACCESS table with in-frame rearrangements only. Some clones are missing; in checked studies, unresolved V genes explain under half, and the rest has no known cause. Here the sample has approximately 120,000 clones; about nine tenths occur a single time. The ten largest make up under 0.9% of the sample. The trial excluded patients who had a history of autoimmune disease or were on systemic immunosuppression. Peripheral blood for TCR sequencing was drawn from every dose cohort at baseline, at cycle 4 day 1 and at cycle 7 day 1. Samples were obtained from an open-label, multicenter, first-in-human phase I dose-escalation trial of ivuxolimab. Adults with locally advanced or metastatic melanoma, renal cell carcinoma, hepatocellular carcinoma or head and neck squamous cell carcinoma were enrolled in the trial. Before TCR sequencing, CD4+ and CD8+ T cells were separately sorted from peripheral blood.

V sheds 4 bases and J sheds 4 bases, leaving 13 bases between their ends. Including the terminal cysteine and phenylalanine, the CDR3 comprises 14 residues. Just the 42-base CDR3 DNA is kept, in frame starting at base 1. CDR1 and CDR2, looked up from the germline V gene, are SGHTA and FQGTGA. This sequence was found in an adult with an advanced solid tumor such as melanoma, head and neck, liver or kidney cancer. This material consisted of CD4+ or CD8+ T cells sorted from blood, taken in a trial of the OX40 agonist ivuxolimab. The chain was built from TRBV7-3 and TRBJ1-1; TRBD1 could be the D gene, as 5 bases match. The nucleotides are TGTGCCAGCAGCTCAAACCAGGGTGGCACTGAAGCTTTCTTT. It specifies CASSSNQGGTEAFF.